One and the same sample provided the 20 T cell receptor beta chains below, sequenced in a study of regulatory T cells in long-lasting Graves disease. Arm-PCR of CDR3 regions and iRepertoire HTBI primers were the basis on which TCR beta libraries were built. TCRdb re-analysed the multiplex PCR reads in MiXCR, keeping a single row per CDR3 protein. The table shows about 660,000 distinct CDR3 sequences, with 25% to 35% occurring only once. Noted time point: persistent/refractory GD, antithyroid drugs over 5 years with positive TRAb. TCR sequences were obtained from RNA taken from PBMCs. Here the sequenced sample was peripheral blood mononuclear cells (PBMCs), taken when the disease was refractory, from a patient treated with antithyroid drugs. Every receptor here comes from a female donor with Graves disease.

The V gene is TRBV28, the J gene TRBJ2-1, with D perhaps matching TRBD2 (5 bases). Germline V gene lookup returns CDR1 MDHEN and CDR2 SYDVKM. V lost 5 bases and J lost 5, with 13 bases in between. The CDR3 consists of 14 residues. The CDR3 sequence: CASSLLGGDNEQFF. In DNA, the CDR3 is TGTGCCAGCAGTCTACTAGGAGGAGACAATGAGCAGTTCTTC.

As DNA, the CDR3 is TGTGCCAGCTCACCACCGTCCCGGGCTAGCGGGGATTACGAGCAGTACTTC. This encodes CASSPPSRASGDYEQYF. J is TRBJ2-7 and V is TRBV18, with 9 bases lining up with TRBD2. The CDR3 is 17 residues long. Germline CDR1 is KGHSH and CDR2 is LQKENI. V lost 0 bases and J lost 4; bases outside the gene matches: 10.

The sample holds a few counts of this clonotype. The chain links TRBV30 to TRBJ1-2; weak D call: TRBD1 (5 bases). CDR1 is GTSNPN and CDR2 is SVGIG in the germline V gene (reference sequence). The V gene lost 4 bases and the J gene lost 7 bases, with 16 bases spanning the gap. This CDR3 has 13 amino acids. The CDR3 DNA follows: TGTGCCTGGATCCGGGACGGAAGAGGTGGCTACACCTTC. It yields the protein CAWIRDGRGGYTF.

The chain carries TRBV12-3 or TRBV12-4 and TRBJ2-3; D call uncertain. Trimming cost V 2 bases and J 1 base, with 7 bases left between them. CDR3 length equals 14 residues. Written as DNA, the CDR3 is TGTGCCAGCAGTTTATTTCGCCGCACAGATACGCAGTATTTT. Its protein is CASSLFRRTDTQYF.

The V and J genes are TRBV7-9 and TRBJ1-2; 7 bases match TRBD1. The CDR3 spans 15 residues. V was clipped by 3 bases and J by 2 bases; unmatched bases: 6. CDR1 and CDR2 (germline): SEHNR, FQNEAQ (reference sequence). CDR3 DNA: TGTGCCAGCAGCTTCTCCGGGACAGAGAACTATGGCTACACCTTC. Its translation: CASSFSGTENYGYTF.

The gene calls are TRBV6-2 or TRBV6-3 and TRBJ2-7, with D unresolved. Germline loops: CDR1 MNHEY, CDR2 SVGEGT. V lost 2 bases and J 2 bases, leaving 13 bases between the germline ends. This CDR3 region has 15 residues. For the CDR3, the DNA is TGTGCCAGCAGTTACCGACCAGCTGGGCCCTACGAGCAGTACTTC. Amino acid sequence: CASSYRPAGPYEQYF.

This clonotype was found a few times. V usage is TRBV30 and J usage is TRBJ1-5, with a tentative D call TRBD1 (6 bases). There are 14 residues in the CDR3. The germline V gene encodes CDR1 GTSNPN and CDR2 SVGIG (reference sequence). The germline V and J ends were trimmed by 2 bases and 12 bases, with 20 bases remaining between them. DNA for the CDR3: TGTGCCTGGAGTTTTGACAGGACACGGCAACTCCAGCATTTT. Translation gives CAWSFDRTRQLQHF. The full variable domain, completed using reference TRBV30 and TRBJ1-5, is SQTIHQWPATLVQPVGSPLSLECTVEGTSNPNLYWYRQAAGRGLQLLFYSVGIGQISSEVPQNLSASRPQDRQFILSSKKLLLSDSGFYLCAWSFDRTRQLQHFGDGTRLSIL.

This clonotype was counted only a few times. This chain connects TRBV28 to TRBJ1-1; 9 nucleotides line up with TRBD1. Germline assignment: CDR1 MDHEN and CDR2 SYDVKM. Losses at the gene ends were 7 bases for V and 0 bases for J; bases not matched to a gene: 12. The CDR3 length is 17 residues. Here the CDR3 DNA reads TGTGCCAGCACCGCCCGACAGGGGGGATTAATGAACACTGAAGCTTTCTTT. Encoded protein: CASTARQGGLMNTEAFF.

The J gene is TRBJ1-5, the V gene TRBV3-1; a possible D gene is TRBD1 (5 bases). In germline, CDR1 is LGHDT, CDR2 YNNKEL (reference sequence). The CDR3 is made up of 15 amino acids. With 0 bases removed from V and 7 bases from J, the gap between germline ends came to 13 bases. The CDR3 sequence is CASSQDGSRAQPQHF. The CDR3 DNA sequence: TGTGCCAGCAGCCAAGATGGATCCAGGGCACAGCCCCAGCATTTT.

The chain combines TRBV27 with TRBJ1-2, with 11 bases that match TRBD1. V was pared by 1 base and J by 4 bases, with 8 bases of the junction left unmatched. The CDR3 totals 17 residues. Germline loops: CDR1 MNHEY, CDR2 SMNVEV (reference sequence). CDR3: CASSLFAGQGAGYGYTF. For the CDR3, the DNA is TGTGCCAGCAGTTTATTCGCAGGACAGGGGGCCGGCTATGGCTACACCTTC.

The chain couples TRBV6-2 or TRBV6-3 to TRBJ1-2; possibly TRBD1 for D (5 bases). In germline, CDR1 is MNHEY, CDR2 SVGEGT. The CDR3 spans 14 residues. The V and J ends lost 0 bases and 5 bases respectively, with 10 bases between them. The CDR3 is CASSYSRQRYGYTF. The CDR3 nucleotides are TGTGCCAGCAGTTACTCGCGACAGCGTTATGGCTACACCTTC.

The V call is TRBV19, the J call TRBJ2-4; no definite D call. This CDR3 is 15 amino acids long. Trimming removed 2 bases from V and 2 bases from J, with 10 bases in between. CDR1 is LNHDA, CDR2 SQIVND, per germline (reference sequence). CDR3 nucleotides: TGTGCCAGTAGTATAAGTAGGGTAACCAAAAACATTCAGTACTTC. It codes for CASSISRVTKNIQYF.

This clonotype appeared a few times. DNA for the CDR3: TGTGCCAGCAGTGCCTTATACAGGGCAACTAATGAAAAACTGTTTTTT. Translated, it gives CASSALYRATNEKLFF. This chain links TRBV12-3 or TRBV12-4 with TRBJ1-4; a possible D gene is TRBD1 (6 bases). Trimming took off 5 bases at V and 0 bases at J, with 13 bases between the two ends. The CDR3 covers 16 residues.

The chain recombines TRBV20-1 with TRBJ1-1; 12 nucleotides match TRBD1. Germline V gene lookup returns CDR1 DFQATT and CDR2 SNEGSKA (reference sequence). Trimming removed 3 bases from V and 0 bases from J; junction bases left unmatched: 8. The CDR3 contains 17 residues. The CDR3 loop reads CSARNRDRGLLNTEAFF. CDR3 in DNA: TGCAGTGCTAGGAACCGGGACAGGGGGCTTCTGAACACTGAAGCTTTCTTT.

This clonotype was recorded many times. This chain joins TRBV6-1 and TRBJ2-7; 13 nucleotides match TRBD2. The junction had 8 bases not matched to a gene; V was cut back by 5 bases and J by 7 bases. Germline assignment: CDR1 MNHNS and CDR2 SASEGT. The CDR3 length is 15 residues. This chain's CDR3 is CASSSGLAGASEQYF. In DNA form, the CDR3 reads TGTGCCAGCAGTAGCGGACTAGCGGGGGCCTCGGAGCAGTACTTC.

The gene calls are TRBV10-3 and TRBJ1-1; D is unresolved. This CDR3 is 13 amino acids long. Trimming stripped 3 bases from V and 6 bases from J, with 11 bases between. Germline-derived CDR1 and CDR2 are ENHRY and SYGVKD. CDR3 sequence reads: CAISDGPIPEAFF. The CDR3 coding sequence is TGTGCCATCAGTGACGGCCCCATCCCTGAAGCTTTCTTT.

Many counts were recorded for this clonotype. The rearrangement links TRBV12-3 or TRBV12-4 to TRBJ2-6; D not resolved. This CDR3 has 15 residues. V was clipped by 3 bases and J by 2 bases, with 8 bases between them. CDR3: CASSLSSAGANVLTF. The CDR3 DNA is TGTGCCAGCAGTTTGAGCTCGGCTGGGGCCAACGTCCTGACTTTC.

The chain joins TRBV4-1 to TRBJ1-6; D gene uncertain. V shed 2 bases and J shed 6 bases, with 5 bases lying between them. The CDR3 is 13 amino acids. Germline V gene lookup returns CDR1 MGHRA and CDR2 YSYEKL. The CDR3 sequence is CASSQKFNSPLHF. CDR3 DNA: TGCGCCAGCAGCCAAAAGTTTAATTCACCCCTCCACTTT.

The chain couples TRBV2 to TRBJ2-6; D gene uncertain. The CDR3 is made up of 16 amino acids. CDR1 is SNHLY, CDR2 FYNNEI, per germline. V lost 8 bases, J lost 1 base, and 15 bases lay in between. CDR3: CASVLWARSGANVLTF. DNA of the CDR3: TGTGCCAGCGTTTTGTGGGCTAGGTCTGGGGCCAACGTCCTGACTTTC. Supplemented by reference TRBV2 and TRBJ2-6, the full variable domain reads EPEVTQTPSHQVTQMGQEVILRCVPISNHLYFYWYRQILGQKVEFLVSFYNNEISEKSEIFDDQFSVERPDGSNFTLKIRSTKLEDSAMYFCASVLWARSGANVLTFGAGSRLTVL.

This clonotype came up once. The CDR3 DNA is TGTGCCAGCAGCCAAGATCAGGGGGACAGATTCGACGAGCAGTACTTC. Amino acid sequence: CASSQDQGDRFDEQYF. The V call is TRBV3-1, the J call TRBJ2-7, with TRBD1 identical over 7 bases. J lost 5 bases, V lost 0 bases, and 10 bases had no gene match. CDR1 and CDR2 (germline): LGHDT, YNNKEL (reference sequence). CDR3 length: 16 residues.